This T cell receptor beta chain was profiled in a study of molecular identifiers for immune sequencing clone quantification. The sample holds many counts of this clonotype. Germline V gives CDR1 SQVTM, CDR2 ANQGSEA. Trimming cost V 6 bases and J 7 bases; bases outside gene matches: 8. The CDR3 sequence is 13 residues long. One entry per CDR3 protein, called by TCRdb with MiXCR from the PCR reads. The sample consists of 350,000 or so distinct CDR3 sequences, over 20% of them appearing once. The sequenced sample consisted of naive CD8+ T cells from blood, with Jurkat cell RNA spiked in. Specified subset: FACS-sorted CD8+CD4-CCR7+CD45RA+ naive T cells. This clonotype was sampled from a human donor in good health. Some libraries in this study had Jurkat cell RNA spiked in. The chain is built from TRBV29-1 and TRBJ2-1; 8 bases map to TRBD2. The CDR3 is CSVRERGRNEQFF. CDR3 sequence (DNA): TGCAGCGTAAGAGAGCGGGGGCGAAATGAGCAGTTCTTC.